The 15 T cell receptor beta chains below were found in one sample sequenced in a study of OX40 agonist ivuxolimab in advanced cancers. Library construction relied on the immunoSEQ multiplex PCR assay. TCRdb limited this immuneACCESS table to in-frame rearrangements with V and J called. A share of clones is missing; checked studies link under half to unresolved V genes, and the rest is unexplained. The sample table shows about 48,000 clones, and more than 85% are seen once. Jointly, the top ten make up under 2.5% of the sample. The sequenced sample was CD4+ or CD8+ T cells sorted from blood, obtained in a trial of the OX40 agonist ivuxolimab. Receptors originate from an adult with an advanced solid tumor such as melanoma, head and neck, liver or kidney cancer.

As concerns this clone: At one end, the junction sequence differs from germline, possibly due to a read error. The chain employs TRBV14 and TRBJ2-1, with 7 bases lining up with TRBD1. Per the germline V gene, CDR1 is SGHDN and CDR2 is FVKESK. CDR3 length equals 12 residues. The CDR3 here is CASSPTGATGVF. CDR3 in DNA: TGTGCCAGCAGCCCGACCGGGGCCACAGGGGTCTTC.

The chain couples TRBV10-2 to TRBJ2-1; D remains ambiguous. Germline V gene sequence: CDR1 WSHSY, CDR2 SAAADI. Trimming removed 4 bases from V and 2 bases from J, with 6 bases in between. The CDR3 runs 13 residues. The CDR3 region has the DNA TGCGCCAGCAGTGGTACCGCCTACAATGAGCAGTTCTTC. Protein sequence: CASSGTAYNEQFF.

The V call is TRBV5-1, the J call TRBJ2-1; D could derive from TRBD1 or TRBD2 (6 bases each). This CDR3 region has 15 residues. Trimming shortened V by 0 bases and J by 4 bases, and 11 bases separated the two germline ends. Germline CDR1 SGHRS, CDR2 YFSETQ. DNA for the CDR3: TGCGCCAGCAGCTTGGAGGGGGGCGAGTACAATGAGCAGTTCTTC. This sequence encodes CASSLEGGEYNEQFF.

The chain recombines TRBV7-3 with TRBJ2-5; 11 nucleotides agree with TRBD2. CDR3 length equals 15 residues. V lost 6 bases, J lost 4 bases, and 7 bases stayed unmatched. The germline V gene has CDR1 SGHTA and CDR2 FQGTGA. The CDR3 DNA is TGTGCCAGCAGAGTAGCGGGAGGGCCGGGAGAGACCCAGTACTTC. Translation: CASRVAGGPGETQYF.

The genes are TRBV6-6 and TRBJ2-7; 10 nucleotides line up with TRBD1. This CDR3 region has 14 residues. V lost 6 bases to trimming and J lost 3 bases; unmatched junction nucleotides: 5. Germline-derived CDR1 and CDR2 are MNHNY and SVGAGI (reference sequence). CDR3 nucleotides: TGTGCCAGCAGACCGGGACAGGGGATCTACGAGCAGTACTTC. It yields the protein CASRPGQGIYEQYF.

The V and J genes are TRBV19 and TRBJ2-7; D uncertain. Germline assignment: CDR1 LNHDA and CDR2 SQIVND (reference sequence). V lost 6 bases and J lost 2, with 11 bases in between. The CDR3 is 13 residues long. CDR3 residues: CASSKTLTYEQYF. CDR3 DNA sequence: TGTGCCAGTAGCAAGACGCTAACCTACGAGCAGTACTTC.

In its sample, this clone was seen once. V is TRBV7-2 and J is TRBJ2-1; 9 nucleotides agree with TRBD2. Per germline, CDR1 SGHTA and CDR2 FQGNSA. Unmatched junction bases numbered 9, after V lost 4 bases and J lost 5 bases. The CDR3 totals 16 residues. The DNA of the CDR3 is TGTGCCAGCAGCTACGGGACTAGCAGGGGTAACAATGAGCAGTTCTTC. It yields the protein CASSYGTSRGNNEQFF. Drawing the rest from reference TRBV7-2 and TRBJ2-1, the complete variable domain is GAGVSQSPSNKVTEKGKDVELRCDPISGHTALYWYRQSLGQGLEFLIYFQGNSAPDKSGLPSDRFSAERTGGSVSTLTIQRTQQEDSAVYLCASSYGTSRGNNEQFFGPGTRLTVL.

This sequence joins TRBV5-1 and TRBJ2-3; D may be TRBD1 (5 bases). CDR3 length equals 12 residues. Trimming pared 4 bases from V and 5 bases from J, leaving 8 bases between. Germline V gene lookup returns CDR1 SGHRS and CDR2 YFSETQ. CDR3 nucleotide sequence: TGCGCCAGCAGCCTTCAGGGAGATACGCAGTATTTT. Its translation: CASSLQGDTQYF.

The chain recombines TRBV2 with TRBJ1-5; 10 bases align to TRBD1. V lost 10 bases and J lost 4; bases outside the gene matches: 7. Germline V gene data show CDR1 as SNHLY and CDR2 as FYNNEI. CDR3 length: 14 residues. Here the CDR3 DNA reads TGTGCCACTCGGACAGGGGGAAGTAATCAGCCCCAGCATTTT. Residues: CATRTGGSNQPQHF.

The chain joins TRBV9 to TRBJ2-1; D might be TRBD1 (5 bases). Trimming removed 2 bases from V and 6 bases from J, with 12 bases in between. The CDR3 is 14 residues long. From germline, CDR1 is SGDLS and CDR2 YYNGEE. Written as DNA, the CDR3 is TGTGCCAGCAGCGTCCAGGGTTGGGGCAATGAGCAGTTCTTC. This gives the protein CASSVQGWGNEQFF.

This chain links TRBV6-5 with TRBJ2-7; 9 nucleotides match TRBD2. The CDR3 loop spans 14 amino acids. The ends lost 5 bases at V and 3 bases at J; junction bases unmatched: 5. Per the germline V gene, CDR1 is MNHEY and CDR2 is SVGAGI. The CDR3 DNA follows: TGTGCCAGCAGTCAGACTAGCGGCCGCTACGAGCAGTACTTC. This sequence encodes CASSQTSGRYEQYF.

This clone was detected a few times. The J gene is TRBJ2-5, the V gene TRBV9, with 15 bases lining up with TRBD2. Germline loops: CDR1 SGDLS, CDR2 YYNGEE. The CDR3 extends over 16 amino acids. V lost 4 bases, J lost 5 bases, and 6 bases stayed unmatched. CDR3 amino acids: CASSLGLAGGSETQYF. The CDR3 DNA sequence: TGTGCCAGCAGCCTGGGACTAGCGGGAGGATCGGAGACCCAGTACTTC. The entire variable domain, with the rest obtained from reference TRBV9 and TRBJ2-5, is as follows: DSGVTQTPKHLITATGQRVTLRCSPRSGDLSVYWYQQSLDQGLQFLIQYYNGEERAKGNILERFSAQQFPDLHSELNLSSLELGDSALYFCASSLGLAGGSETQYFGPGTRLLVL.

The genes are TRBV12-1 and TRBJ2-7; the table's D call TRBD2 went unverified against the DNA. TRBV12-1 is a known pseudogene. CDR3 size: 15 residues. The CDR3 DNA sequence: TGTGCCAGCAGCCCGAAGACTAGCGGGTACTACGAGCAGTACTTC. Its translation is CASSPKTSGYYEQYF.

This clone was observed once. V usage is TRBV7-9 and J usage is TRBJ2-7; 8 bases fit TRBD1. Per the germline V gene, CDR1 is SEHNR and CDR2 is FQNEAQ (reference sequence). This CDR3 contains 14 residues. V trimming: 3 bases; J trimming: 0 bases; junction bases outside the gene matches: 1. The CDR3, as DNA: TGTGCCAGCAGCTTGACAGGGGACTCCTACGAGCAGTACTTC. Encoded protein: CASSLTGDSYEQYF.

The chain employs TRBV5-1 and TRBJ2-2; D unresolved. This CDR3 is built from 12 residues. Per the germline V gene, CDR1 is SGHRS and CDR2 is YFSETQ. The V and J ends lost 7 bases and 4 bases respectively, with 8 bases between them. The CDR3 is CASAWGTGELFF. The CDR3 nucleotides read TGCGCCAGCGCCTGGGGCACCGGGGAGCTGTTTTTT.